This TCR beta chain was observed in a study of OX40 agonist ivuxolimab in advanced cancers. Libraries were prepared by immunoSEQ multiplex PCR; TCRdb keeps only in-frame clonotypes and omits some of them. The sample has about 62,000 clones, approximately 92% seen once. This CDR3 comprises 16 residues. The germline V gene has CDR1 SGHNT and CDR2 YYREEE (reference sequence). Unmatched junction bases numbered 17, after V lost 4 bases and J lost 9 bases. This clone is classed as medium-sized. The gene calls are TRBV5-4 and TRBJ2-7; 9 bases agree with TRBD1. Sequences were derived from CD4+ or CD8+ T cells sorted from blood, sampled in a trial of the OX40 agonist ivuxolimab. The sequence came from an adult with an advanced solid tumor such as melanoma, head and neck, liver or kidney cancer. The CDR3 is CASSSPQGAQPPGQYF. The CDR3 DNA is TGTGCCAGCAGCAGTCCACAGGGGGCGCAACCTCCGGGGCAGTACTTC. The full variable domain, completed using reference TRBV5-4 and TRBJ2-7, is ETGVTQSPTHLIKTRGQQVTLRCSSQSGHNTVSWYQQALGQGPQFIFQYYREEENGRGNFPPRFSGLQFPNYSSELNVNALELDDSALYLCASSSPQGAQPPGQYFGPGTRLTVT.